This T cell receptor beta chain derives from a study of shared clonotypes between healthy human individuals. Overall study results and limits: Sample collection involved blood only; tissue repertoires are likely different.

As concerns this clone: Its target is unknown.

CDR1 is MGHDK, CDR2 SYGVNS, per germline. CDR3 length: 12 residues. V shed 2 bases and J shed 4 bases, with 3 bases lying between them. It was across several immunoSEQ plates that each subset's genomic DNA was evenly split. Researchers sequenced unsorted PBMC DNA using ten immunoSEQ deep assay plates. This table comes from immunoSEQ multiplex PCR, and its TCRdb copy is limited to in-frame clones, with some not included. The repertoire holds 450,000 to 500,000 clones, with around 73% as singletons. Material: PBMCs. The TCR comes from a woman aged 40-49 years in good health. Some clones in this sample may be carry-over from other donors' samples. J is TRBJ1-3 and V is TRBV25-1; D unclear. In DNA form, the CDR3 reads TGTGCCAGCAGTGAACGGGGAAACACCATATATTTT. Protein product: CASSERGNTIYF.